This T cell receptor (beta chain) emerged from a study of blood T cell repertoires in COVID-19. The wider study: There were acute and convalescent COVID-19 samples, and they came from the United States, Italy and Spain. T cells, B-cell-depleted T cells, or PBMCs provided the cDNA or gDNA that served as material.

Per the original methods: Estimated nucleated cell counts came from reference gene primer amplification. The data were produced by immunoSEQ multiplex PCR, yet TCRdb's version contains in-frame clones alone and is incomplete. D and trimming come from the DNA, and the V and J calls and clone size come from that table. Among approximately 240,000 clones listed, around four fifths were seen once. This CDR3 is 12 amino acids long. Trimming cost V 9 bases and J 0 bases, with 10 bases left between them. CDR1 and CDR2 (germline): SGHDT, YYEEEE. Specimen: peripheral blood. This TCR was sampled from a man aged 50-59 years with acute or convalescent COVID-19. The rearrangement links TRBV5-6 to TRBJ2-7, with D perhaps matching TRBD2 (5 bases). CDR3 in DNA: TGTGCCACCTCGCGGGTCTCCTACGAGCAGTACTTC. The encoded protein is CATSRVSYEQYF.